The text below deals with one T cell receptor beta chain. Germline-derived CDR1 and CDR2 are SGDLS and YYNGEE. This CDR3 spans 13 amino acids. The V and J ends lost 3 bases and 6 bases respectively, with 12 bases between them. This sample is drawn from a study of cytomegalovirus exposure and HLA in healthy donors. Study as a whole: In a later analysis, it was reported that the 120 validation repertoires had been produced on the same platform as the 690 or so repertoires belonging to the first cohort.

Clones were read by immunoSEQ multiplex PCR, and TCRdb kept only the in-frame ones, dropping some. The repertoire holds 100,000 to 150,000 clones, roughly 95% seen once, with less than 2% in the top ten. The chain recombines TRBV9 with TRBJ1-1; D is possibly TRBD1 (6 bases). This receptor was identified in a man aged 18 to 35 in good health and CMV-seronegative. Sequencing input: PBMCs. In DNA, the CDR3 is TGTGCCAGCAGCGGGGGGCATATTTCTGAAGCTTTCTTT. It specifies CASSGGHISEAFF. Full variable domain (remainder filled in from reference TRBV9 and TRBJ1-1): DSGVTQTPKHLITATGQRVTLRCSPRSGDLSVYWYQQSLDQGLQFLIQYYNGEERAKGNILERFSAQQFPDLHSELNLSSLELGDSALYFCASSGGHISEAFFGQGTRLTVV.